A selection of T cell receptor beta chains follows, all from one sample in a study of shared clonotypes between healthy human individuals. This table comes from immunoSEQ multiplex PCR, and its TCRdb copy is limited to in-frame clones, with some not included. Altogether 2 million to 3 million clones are present, 93% being singletons, with the ten largest covering more than 0.35%. The sequenced sample was naive CD4+ T cells from PBMCs. The receptors derive from a young man in good health. Some clones in this sample may be carry-over from other donors' samples. Both conserved end residues are part of each CDR3. The D gene is left open where the match is weak. Not every row has a clone size; where given, it reads once, few, many or a size class.

clone_size: .
d_call: .
v_call: TRBV9
j_call: TRBJ2-5
cdr3_nt: TGTGCCAGCAGCGTAAGGTACAGCGAGACCCAGTACTTC
cdr3_aa: CASSVRYSETQYF

clone_size: .
d_call: TRBD1
v_call: TRBV5-6
j_call: TRBJ1-2
cdr3_nt: TGTGCCAGCAGCTGGAACAGGGGGTCTAACTATGGCTACACCTTC
cdr3_aa: CASSWNRGSNYGYTF

clone_size: .
d_call: TRBD1
v_call: TRBV19
j_call: TRBJ1-4
cdr3_nt: TGTGCCAGTAGCCTCCGGGACAGGGATGAAAAACTGTTTTTT
cdr3_aa: CASSLRDRDEKLFF

clone_size: .
d_call: .
v_call: TRBV30
j_call: TRBJ1-1
cdr3_nt: TGTGCCTGGATTAGGTCCGGAATGGGCACTGAAGCTTTCTTT
cdr3_aa: CAWIRSGMGTEAFF

clone_size: once
d_call: TRBD1
v_call: TRBV5-1
j_call: TRBJ1-1
cdr3_nt: TGCGCCAGCAGACTAGGGACAGGGAACACTGAAGCTTTCTTT
cdr3_aa: CASRLGTGNTEAFF

clone_size: once
d_call: .
v_call: TRBV18
j_call: TRBJ2-2
cdr3_nt: TGTGCCAGCCCCCCCGGGGAAGACCGGAGGGAGCTGTTTTTT
cdr3_aa: CASPPGEDRRELFF

clone_size: .
d_call: TRBD1
v_call: TRBV30
j_call: TRBJ1-2
cdr3_nt: TGTGCCTGGAGTCTCCCAGGAGGACAGGGAGGGAACTATGGCTACACCTTC
cdr3_aa: CAWSLPGGQGGNYGYTF

clone_size: .
d_call: .
v_call: TRBV10-3
j_call: TRBJ2-5
cdr3_nt: TGTGCCATCAGTGCCGGGGTAACCTGGCTTGGGGAGACCCAGTACTTC
cdr3_aa: CAISAGVTWLGETQYF

clone_size: .
d_call: .
v_call: TRBV4-1
j_call: TRBJ1-4
cdr3_nt: TGCGCCAGCAGCCAAGATAGGTCCGGCGAGGCAACTAATGAAAAACTGTTTTTT
cdr3_aa: CASSQDRSGEATNEKLFF

clone_size: .
d_call: .
v_call: TRBV2
j_call: TRBJ2-3
cdr3_nt: TGTGCCAGCATTAGAGCCCTTAGCACAGATACGCAGTATTTT
cdr3_aa: CASIRALSTDTQYF

clone_size: .
d_call: .
v_call: TRBV10-3
j_call: TRBJ1-1
cdr3_nt: TGTGCCATCAGCCGGGGGGAGAACACTGAAGCTTTCTTT
cdr3_aa: CAISRGENTEAFF

clone_size: once
d_call: .
v_call: TRBV2
j_call: TRBJ1-5
cdr3_nt: TGTGCCAGCAGTGAAGTACGGGGGAACAATCAGCCCCAGCATTTT
cdr3_aa: CASSEVRGNNQPQHF

clone_size: .
d_call: .
v_call: TRBV7-2
j_call: TRBJ2-1
cdr3_nt: TGTGCCAGCAGCTTATCTAGTAGCGGCTACAATGAGCAGTTCTTC
cdr3_aa: CASSLSSSGYNEQFF

clone_size: .
d_call: .
v_call: TRBV27
j_call: TRBJ1-6
cdr3_nt: TGTGCCAGCAGTTTCATGCAGTCAGGAAATTCACCCCTCCACTTT
cdr3_aa: CASSFMQSGNSPLHF

clone_size: once
d_call: .
v_call: TRBV5-1
j_call: TRBJ1-1
cdr3_nt: TGCGCCAGCAGCTTGGAACTTATGCCGGACACTGAAGCTTTCTTT
cdr3_aa: CASSLELMPDTEAFF

clone_size: .
d_call: .
v_call: TRBV28
j_call: TRBJ1-4
cdr3_nt: TGTGCCACCCTGGGGGGTAAGGGGAATGAAAAACTGTTTTTT
cdr3_aa: CATLGGKGNEKLFF

clone_size: .
d_call: TRBD1
v_call: TRBV7-9
j_call: TRBJ2-1
cdr3_nt: TGTGCCAGCAGCTTAGTAGGGCCAGGGGGCTCAAATGAGCAGTTCTTC
cdr3_aa: CASSLVGPGGSNEQFF

clone_size: .
d_call: TRBD1
v_call: TRBV7-2
j_call: TRBJ1-2
cdr3_nt: TGTGCCAGCAGAAGCGGACAGGGACGCGGCTACACCTTC
cdr3_aa: CASRSGQGRGYTF

clone_size: .
d_call: TRBD2
v_call: TRBV25-1
j_call: TRBJ2-4
cdr3_nt: TGTGCCAGCAGTGCAAGACTAGCGGTAGCCAAAAACATTCAGTACTTC
cdr3_aa: CASSARLAVAKNIQYF

clone_size: few
d_call: .
v_call: TRBV7-2
j_call: TRBJ1-1
cdr3_nt: TGTGCCAGCAAGCCGGGTAGGGGAAACACTGAAGCTTTCTTT
cdr3_aa: CASKPGRGNTEAFF

clone_size: .
d_call: TRBD1
v_call: TRBV7-2
j_call: TRBJ1-1
cdr3_nt: TGTGCCAGCAGCCCTCGGACAGGGCGGACTGAAGCTTTCTTT
cdr3_aa: CASSPRTGRTEAFF

clone_size: .
d_call: TRBD2
v_call: TRBV7-8
j_call: TRBJ2-2
cdr3_nt: TGTGCCAGCAGCTTAGGGACTAGCGGGAGCGTTACCGGGGAGCTGTTTTTT
cdr3_aa: CASSLGTSGSVTGELFF

clone_size: .
d_call: .
v_call: TRBV15
j_call: TRBJ1-2
cdr3_nt: TGTGCCACCAGCCTCGAGGGACAATATGGCTACACCTTC
cdr3_aa: CATSLEGQYGYTF

clone_size: .
d_call: TRBD1
v_call: TRBV5-4
j_call: TRBJ2-5
cdr3_nt: TGTGCCAGCAGCTTACCCCGGGACAGGGAGTGGGAGACCCAGTACTTC
cdr3_aa: CASSLPRDREWETQYF

clone_size: .
d_call: .
v_call: TRBV18
j_call: TRBJ2-7
cdr3_nt: TGTGCCAGCTCCCTCCGGACCGACACCTACGAGCAGTACTTC
cdr3_aa: CASSLRTDTYEQYF

clone_size: .
d_call: .
v_call: TRBV19
j_call: TRBJ1-3
cdr3_nt: TGTGCCAGTAGGACCGGGTCCCCTAAATCCGGAAACACCATATATTTT
cdr3_aa: CASRTGSPKSGNTIYF

clone_size: .
d_call: .
v_call: TRBV9
j_call: TRBJ1-4
cdr3_nt: TGTGCCAGCGGCGACGGGGGGCAAGGTGAAAAACTGTTTTTT
cdr3_aa: CASGDGGQGEKLFF

clone_size: .
d_call: .
v_call: TRBV10-3
j_call: TRBJ1-1
cdr3_nt: TGTGCCATCAGTGAGGGGCAGGGGAACACTGAAGCTTTCTTT
cdr3_aa: CAISEGQGNTEAFF

clone_size: .
d_call: .
v_call: TRBV7-9
j_call: TRBJ2-1
cdr3_nt: TGTGCCAGCAGCTTTTATCGAACCGGTGAGCAGTTCTTC
cdr3_aa: CASSFYRTGEQFF

clone_size: .
d_call: .
v_call: TRBV7-9
j_call: TRBJ1-1
cdr3_nt: TGTGCCAGCAGCTCCCGCACCGTAGACACTGAAGCTTTCTTT
cdr3_aa: CASSSRTVDTEAFF

clone_size: .
d_call: .
v_call: TRBV19
j_call: TRBJ1-2
cdr3_nt: TGTGCCAGTAGCCTACGGGGCAACTATGGCTACACCTTC
cdr3_aa: CASSLRGNYGYTF

clone_size: .
d_call: .
v_call: TRBV5-6
j_call: TRBJ1-1
cdr3_nt: TGTGCCAGCAGCTTGGATCCGGGGCTACCGCCCCGTGAAGCTTTCTTT
cdr3_aa: CASSLDPGLPPREAFF

clone_size: .
d_call: .
v_call: TRBV7-9
j_call: TRBJ1-3
cdr3_nt: TGTGCCAGCAGCTTAGAGGTAGATTCTGGAAACACCATATATTTT
cdr3_aa: CASSLEVDSGNTIYF

clone_size: .
d_call: .
v_call: TRBV7-3
j_call: TRBJ2-3
cdr3_nt: TGTGCCAGCAGCTTAAACCGGGCTACTAGCACAGATACGCAGTATTTT
cdr3_aa: CASSLNRATSTDTQYF

clone_size: .
d_call: TRBD1
v_call: TRBV5-1
j_call: TRBJ2-2
cdr3_nt: TGCGCCAGCAGCTTGGCCGTCAGGGGGCTCACCGGGGAGCTGTTTTTT
cdr3_aa: CASSLAVRGLTGELFF

clone_size: .
d_call: TRBD1
v_call: TRBV7-3
j_call: TRBJ2-5
cdr3_nt: TGTGCCAGCAGCCTGGGACAGCAAGAGACCCAGTACTTC
cdr3_aa: CASSLGQQETQYF

clone_size: .
d_call: TRBD1
v_call: TRBV4-2
j_call: TRBJ2-2
cdr3_nt: TGTGCCAGCAGCCGTATGACAGGGGCTTACACCGGGGAGCTGTTTTTT
cdr3_aa: CASSRMTGAYTGELFF

clone_size: once
d_call: TRBD2
v_call: TRBV28
j_call: TRBJ2-2
cdr3_nt: TGTGCCACCCATTCTGGCCTTAGCGGGAGGCCCCAGCGAGCCGGGGAGCTGTTTTTT
cdr3_aa: CATHSGLSGRPQRAGELFF

clone_size: .
d_call: .
v_call: TRBV5-1
j_call: TRBJ2-7
cdr3_nt: TGCGCCAGCAGCCCGGACAGGGAGGGAGACGAGCAGTACTTC
cdr3_aa: CASSPDREGDEQYF

clone_size: .
d_call: .
v_call: TRBV5-6
j_call: TRBJ2-3
cdr3_nt: TGTGCCAGCAGCTTCGGTGGCAGGAGCACAGATACGCAGTATTTT
cdr3_aa: CASSFGGRSTDTQYF

clone_size: .
d_call: TRBD1
v_call: TRBV5-4
j_call: TRBJ1-2
cdr3_nt: TGTGCCAGCAGCTTGGGGGCAGGGGGTGGTTATGGCTACACCTTC
cdr3_aa: CASSLGAGGGYGYTF